These T cell receptor beta chains were read from a single sample in a study of shared clonotypes between healthy human individuals. Sequencing used immunoSEQ multiplex PCR; TCRdb keeps in-frame clones, though not all of them. The sample carries roughly 490,000 clones, around 80% recorded once. Sequenced input: PBMCs. Receptor source: a woman aged 40 to 55 in good health. Some clones in this sample may be carry-over from other donors' samples. CDR3s leave out the opening cysteine and the closing phenylalanine or tryptophan. A D gene is named only where the DNA matches it firmly.

D,V,CDR3
TRBD1,TRBV5-1,ASSQIPGTGVTNEKLF
.,TRBV7-2,ASSPVRGTEAF
TRBD1,TRBV2,ASSEDRGDYEQY
.,TRBV27,ASSQDSNQPQH
.,TRBV5-6,ASSLAGAETQY
.,TRBV19,ATRSWAHNEQF
.,TRBV2,ASIPGRSYNEQF
TRBD1,TRBV19,ASSFYGTETYYSNQPQH
TRBD2,TRBV4-2,ASSQAGSSGVLADEQF
TRBD2,TRBV29-1,SVEGTSRVLYNEQF
TRBD1,TRBV6-4,ASRETGRDTEAF
.,TRBV11-3,ASSQLGGPNTGELF
.,TRBV28,AVLSGASTDTQY
.,TRBV29-1,SVRTLQMNTEAF
TRBD2,TRBV11-2,ASSLPPGLAGFTGELF
.,TRBV19,ASSTGIDSPLH
.,TRBV5-1,ASSPSGANVLT
TRBD2,TRBV7-9,ASNVIAGGEQY
TRBD2,TRBV28,ASRREREVYEQY
.,TRBV19,ASKGGWYTEAF
TRBD2,TRBV28,ASSTYGLAGGYEQY
TRBD1,TRBV2,ASIQDRGGNTIY